Each of the 11 T cell receptor beta chains below was sequenced from the same sample in a study of OX40 agonist ivuxolimab in advanced cancers. The method was immunoSEQ multiplex PCR; TCRdb's version includes in-frame clones alone and lacks a portion of them. This sample carries tens of thousands of clones, about nine tenths of them seen once, and the ten largest clones take roughly 50%. This sample comprised CD4+ or CD8+ T cells sorted from blood, obtained in a trial of the OX40 agonist ivuxolimab. All receptors come from an adult with an advanced solid tumor such as melanoma, head and neck, liver or kidney cancer.

This chain links TRBV6-5 with TRBJ2-7; D gene uncertain. This CDR3 is built from 13 residues. Germline lookup yields CDR1 MNHEY and CDR2 SVGAGI. V was trimmed by 0 bases and J by 3 bases, leaving 6 bases between them. CDR3 sequence (DNA): TGTGCCAGCAGTTACTCGGGCAGCTACGAGCAGTACTTC. This gives the protein CASSYSGSYEQYF.

This chain connects TRBV28 to TRBJ2-7; 9 bases match TRBD1. The CDR3 spans 16 residues. V shed 6 bases and J 4 bases; nucleotides not matched to a gene: 13. Germline loops: CDR1 MDHEN, CDR2 SYDVKM. CDR3 bases: TGTGCCAGCAGGAAACCGGGACAGGGAATGAAGTACGAGCAGTACTTC. Translated: CASRKPGQGMKYEQYF.

The chain uses TRBV6-5 and TRBJ2-1, with D perhaps matching TRBD1 (5 bases). This CDR3 is built from 13 residues. V shed 1 base and J shed 5 bases, with 6 bases lying between them. Germline CDR1 MNHEY, CDR2 SVGAGI. This CDR3 reads CASSYFRDNEQFF. The CDR3 DNA is TGTGCCAGCAGTTACTTCAGGGACAATGAGCAGTTCTTC.

This clone was detected a few times. The CDR3 protein is CASIPQGSGNNEQFF. In nucleotides, the CDR3 is TGTGCCAGCATCCCCCAGGGGAGCGGGAACAATGAGCAGTTCTTC. The chain couples TRBV5-4 to TRBJ2-1; possible D gene TRBD2, 7 bases. CDR3 size: 15 residues. The V end was cut by 6 bases, the J end by 5 bases, with 18 bases between. The germline V gene has CDR1 SGHNT and CDR2 YYREEE (reference sequence).

The rearrangement uses TRBV28 and TRBJ1-4; possible D gene TRBD1, 5 bases. Germline CDR1 and CDR2: MDHEN and SYDVKM. The CDR3 is made up of 15 amino acids. The V end lost 4 bases, the J end lost 4 bases, and 13 bases lay between the germline ends. The CDR3 reads CASSSWDGFNEKLFF. The CDR3, as DNA: TGTGCCAGCAGTTCATGGGACGGTTTTAATGAAAAACTGTTTTTT. Together with reference TRBV28 and TRBJ1-4, the CDR3 gives the full variable domain: DVKVTQSSRYLVKRTGEKVFLECVQDMDHENMFWYRQDPGLGLRLIYFSYDVKMKEKGDIPEGYSVSREKKERFSLILESASTNQTSMYLCASSSWDGFNEKLFFGSGTQLSVL.

This rearrangement joins TRBV7-6 to TRBJ2-3; a weak D match, TRBD1 (8 bases). The CDR3 has 15 residues. Germline V gene lookup returns CDR1 SGHVS and CDR2 FNYEAQ. Trimming took 1 base from V and 3 from J, leaving 11 bases between them. This chain's CDR3 is CASSLDRGGTDTQYF. The CDR3 DNA sequence: TGTGCCAGCAGCTTAGACAGGGGGGGGACAGATACGCAGTATTTT.

The chain uses TRBV2 and TRBJ2-7, with unresolved D. With 4 bases removed from V and 3 bases from J, the gap between germline ends came to 4 bases. CDR1 and CDR2 (germline): SNHLY, FYNNEI. This CDR3 has 11 amino acids. This CDR3 is CASSARYEQYF. CDR3 nucleotides: TGTGCCAGCAGTGCACGCTACGAGCAGTACTTC.

V usage is TRBV5-1 and J usage is TRBJ2-1; the D gene is possibly TRBD2 (6 bases). The CDR3 sequence is 14 residues long. CDR1 is SGHRS and CDR2 is YFSETQ in the germline V gene. With 5 bases removed from V and 3 bases from J, the gap between germline ends came to 12 bases. CDR3 loop: CASRKEGNYNEQFF. For the CDR3, the DNA is TGCGCCAGCAGGAAGGAGGGAAACTACAATGAGCAGTTCTTC.

J is TRBJ2-5 and V is TRBV19; TRBD2 aligns across 8 bases. J was trimmed by 4 bases and V by 5 bases; bases with no gene match: 15. The CDR3 loop spans 17 amino acids. From germline, CDR1 is LNHDA and CDR2 SQIVND (reference sequence). CDR3 sequence (DNA): TGTGCCAGTAGTCGTCTTGGGGTAGCGGGGTCGGCAGAGACCCAGTACTTC. Encoded protein: CASSRLGVAGSAETQYF.

The chain carries TRBV5-4 and TRBJ2-7; the D is unclear. The CDR3 runs 14 residues. Germline V gene lookup returns CDR1 SGHNT and CDR2 YYREEE (reference sequence). V lost 5 bases and J lost 7, with 19 bases in between. This CDR3 is CASRQAGGPFEQYF. The CDR3 DNA sequence: TGTGCCAGCAGGCAAGCAGGCGGCCCCTTTGAGCAGTACTTC.

The chain is built from TRBV28 and TRBJ1-2; 8 bases fit TRBD1. The CDR3 covers 12 residues. V dropped 7 bases and J dropped 7; count of bases not matched to a gene: 5. CDR1 and CDR2 (germline): MDHEN, SYDVKM. The CDR3 reads CASTGTGLGYTF. Here the CDR3 DNA reads TGTGCCAGCACAGGGACAGGACTTGGCTACACCTTC.